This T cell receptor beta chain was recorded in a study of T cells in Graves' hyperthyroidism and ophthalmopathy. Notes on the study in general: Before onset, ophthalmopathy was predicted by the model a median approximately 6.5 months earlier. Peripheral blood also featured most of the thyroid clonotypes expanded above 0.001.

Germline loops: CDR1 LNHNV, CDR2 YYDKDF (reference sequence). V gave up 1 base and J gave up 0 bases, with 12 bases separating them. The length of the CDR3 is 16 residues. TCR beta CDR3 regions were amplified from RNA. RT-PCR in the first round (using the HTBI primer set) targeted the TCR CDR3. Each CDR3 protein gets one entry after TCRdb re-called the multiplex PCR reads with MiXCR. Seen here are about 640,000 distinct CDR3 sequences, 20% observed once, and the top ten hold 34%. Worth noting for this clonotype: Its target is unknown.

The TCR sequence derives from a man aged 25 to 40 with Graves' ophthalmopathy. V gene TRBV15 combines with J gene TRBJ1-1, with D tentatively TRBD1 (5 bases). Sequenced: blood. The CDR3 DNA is TGTGCCACCAGCAGAGGGACCCCGGGGGTGAACACTGAAGCTTTCTTT. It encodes CATSRGTPGVNTEAFF.